These 6 T cell receptor beta chains share one sample of origin, sequenced in a study of T cells in tumors after PD-1 blockade. Only in-frame clones appear in the TCRdb table, and some are missing; sequencing was by immunoSEQ multiplex PCR. The table shows roughly 8,500 clones, with 55% to 65% occurring only once. Specimen: tumor tissue, collected after anti-PD-1 treatment. These TCRs come from a human donor with basal cell carcinoma.

The V gene is TRBV7-3, the J gene TRBJ1-1, with no clear D. CDR1 is SGHTA, CDR2 FQGTGA, per germline. With 2 bases removed from V and 1 base from J, the gap between germline ends came to 5 bases. CDR3 length equals 13 residues. CDR3 amino acids: CASSLAGNTEAFF. CDR3 nucleotides: TGTGCCAGCAGCTTAGCAGGGAACACTGAAGCTTTCTTT.

V and J are TRBV6-5 and TRBJ1-2, with D uncertain. The V and J ends lost 5 bases and 6 bases respectively, with 16 bases between them. CDR1 MNHEY and CDR2 SVGAGI come from the germline V gene. This CDR3 has 14 residues. The CDR3 DNA reads TGTGCCAGCAGTCAAACCCCGGCCCTGCATGGCTACACCTTC. Encoded protein: CASSQTPALHGYTF.

Only one count was recorded for this clone. V and J are TRBV30 and TRBJ1-2; no definite D call. CDR3 length equals 13 residues. CDR1 and CDR2 from the germline V gene are GTSNPN and SVGIG (reference sequence). V lost 2 bases to trimming and J lost 1 base, with 8 bases between them. The CDR3: CAWSSRGNYGYTF. The DNA of the CDR3 is TGTGCCTGGAGTTCGCGTGGTAACTATGGCTACACCTTC.

This clone was counted once. The J gene is TRBJ1-2, the V gene TRBV5-4; 8 nucleotides align to TRBD1. The CDR3 covers 14 residues. Germline V gene lookup returns CDR1 SGHNT and CDR2 YYREEE (reference sequence). With V trimmed by 4 bases and J by 2 bases, 4 bases remained unmatched. The CDR3 nucleotides read TGTGCCAGCAGCCCAGGGGGCAGCAACTATGGCTACACCTTC. It encodes CASSPGGSNYGYTF.

The table lists this clone with a few counts. The chain couples TRBV5-1 to TRBJ1-1, with D hard to call. The germline CDR1 and CDR2 sequences are SGHRS and YFSETQ. V was pared by 0 bases and J by 0 bases, with 18 bases between. The CDR3 covers 18 residues. In DNA, the CDR3 is TGCGCCAGCAGCTTGGGGATCGGCCAGAAAAGGTTGAACACTGAAGCTTTCTTT. Translated, it gives CASSLGIGQKRLNTEAFF.

V and J are TRBV4-1 and TRBJ1-2, with D unclear. Trimming removed 1 base at V and 7 bases at J, with 13 bases between. Germline V gives CDR1 MGHRA, CDR2 YSYEKL. This CDR3 is 14 amino acids long. CDR3 residues: CASSQVSELSGYTF. CDR3 DNA sequence: TGCGCCAGCAGCCAAGTTTCCGAGCTCTCTGGCTACACCTTC.